The 27 T cell receptor beta chains presented below share a single source sample, sequenced in a study of control samples from healthy donors and cancer patients. Profiled with immunoSEQ multiplex PCR; TCRdb holds only in-frame clones, not every one. Of 130,000 or so clones in the sample, around nine tenths were seen once. The sample comprised blood. The origin of the receptors is a man in his forties or fifties in good health.

The V call is TRBV15, the J call TRBJ2-1, with TRBD1 identical over 10 bases. After removal of 5 bases from V and 5 bases from J, the junction contained 6 bases not matched to a gene. Germline V gene lookup returns CDR1 LNHNV and CDR2 YYDKDF (reference sequence). The CDR3 extends over 15 amino acids. CDR3 nucleotide sequence: TGTGCCACCAGCGGACAGACAGGGGGCAACAATGAGCAGTTCTTC. It yields the protein CATSGQTGGNNEQFF. The variable domain in full, with the rest retrieved from reference TRBV15 and TRBJ2-1, is DAMVIQNPRYQVTQFGKPVTLSCSQTLNHNVMYWYQQKSSQAPKLLFHYYDKDFNNEADTPDNFQSRRPNTSFCFLDIRSPGLGDTAMYLCATSGQTGGNNEQFFGPGTRLTVL.

The rearrangement uses TRBV9 and TRBJ2-6; D remains ambiguous. Germline assignment: CDR1 SGDLS and CDR2 YYNGEE. This CDR3 is 16 amino acids long. Trimming left V 0 bases short and J 0 bases short, with 7 bases between. CDR3 loop: CASSVGRTSGANVLTF. The CDR3 DNA is TGTGCCAGCAGCGTAGGACGGACCTCTGGGGCCAACGTCCTGACTTTC. Full variable domain (rest looked up from reference TRBV9 and TRBJ2-6): DSGVTQTPKHLITATGQRVTLRCSPRSGDLSVYWYQQSLDQGLQFLIQYYNGEERAKGNILERFSAQQFPDLHSELNLSSLELGDSALYFCASSVGRTSGANVLTFGAGSRLTVL.

The chain joins TRBV20-1 to TRBJ2-7; D is unclear. CDR1 and CDR2 from the germline V gene are DFQATT and SNEGSKA (reference sequence). CDR3 length equals 11 residues. Trimming left V 5 bases short and J 2 bases short, with 7 bases between. CDR3 in DNA: TGCAGTGCTCGTACAACCTACGAGCAGTACTTC. Encoded protein: CSARTTYEQYF.

The chain uses TRBV9 and TRBJ1-4, with a weak D call TRBD1 (6 bases). V dropped 2 bases and J dropped 6 bases, with 11 bases sitting between them. Per the germline V gene, CDR1 is SGDLS and CDR2 is YYNGEE. The CDR3 contains 14 residues. The CDR3 region has the DNA TGTGCCAGCAGCGTGGCAGGGGCCGATGAAAAACTGTTTTTT. Protein: CASSVAGADEKLFF.

The V and J genes are TRBV6-4 and TRBJ2-1, with 8 bases lining up with TRBD1. The CDR3 is 18 amino acids. The junction had 12 bases not matched to a gene; V was cut back by 5 bases and J by 0 bases. CDR1 and CDR2 from the germline V gene are MRHNA and SNTAGT. The CDR3 protein is CASSRGQGSMSSYNEQFF. The CDR3 DNA sequence: TGTGCCAGCAGTCGAGGACAGGGCAGCATGAGCTCCTACAATGAGCAGTTCTTC.

V gene TRBV18 combines with J gene TRBJ1-4; 7 bases align to TRBD1. Looked up from germline, CDR1 is KGHSH and CDR2 is LQKENI. V shed 1 base, J shed 1 base, and the junction held 0 bases outside the gene matches. This CDR3 spans 15 amino acids. The CDR3 is CASSPRTGTNEKLFF. CDR3 DNA sequence: TGTGCCAGCTCACCACGGACAGGAACTAATGAAAAACTGTTTTTT.

This chain uses TRBV30 with TRBJ2-1; D is possibly TRBD2 (7 bases). V lost 2 bases to trimming and J lost 0 bases, with 11 bases between them. The CDR3 sequence is 15 residues long. Germline CDR1 reads GTSNPN; CDR2 reads SVGIG (reference sequence). The CDR3 reads CAWSRGAYSYNEQFF. CDR3 in DNA: TGTGCCTGGAGTCGGGGGGCGTACTCCTACAATGAGCAGTTCTTC.

The CDR3 is CASSIGQGGQYF. As DNA, the CDR3 is TGTGCCAGCAGTATAGGACAGGGCGGGCAGTACTTC. The V call is TRBV2, the J call TRBJ2-7; 8 nucleotides line up with TRBD1. The J segment lost 9 bases and the V segment lost 5 bases, leaving 6 bases of the junction unmatched. The CDR3 covers 12 residues. The germline V gene has CDR1 SNHLY and CDR2 FYNNEI.

This clone was seen only once. The chain employs TRBV5-5 and TRBJ1-5; the match to TRBD1 covers 8 bases. Germline loops: CDR1 SGHKS, CDR2 YYEKEE (reference sequence). Trimming took 4 bases from V and 1 from J; bases not matched to a gene: 4. This CDR3 has 15 amino acids. The CDR3 reads CASSIDRGSNQPQHF. The CDR3 nucleotides read TGTGCCAGCAGCATCGACAGGGGAAGCAATCAGCCCCAGCATTTT.

CDR3 nucleotides: TGTGCCAGCAGCACGGGACTAGCTCTCGAGACCCAGTACTTC. Translating gives CASSTGLALETQYF. The chain couples TRBV3-1 (or the pseudogene TRBV3-2) to TRBJ2-5; 9 bases map to TRBD2. Germline trimming cut 5 bases from V and 5 bases from J; bases unmatched to any gene: 6. This CDR3 region has 14 residues. Per germline, CDR1 LGHDT and CDR2 YNNKEL (reference sequence).

The rearrangement uses TRBV5-5 and TRBJ1-1; 7 nucleotides align to TRBD1. Per germline, CDR1 SGHKS and CDR2 YYEKEE (reference sequence). With 5 bases clipped from V and 1 base from J, the junction kept 5 bases outside the gene matches. The CDR3 spans 14 residues. CDR3 amino acids: CASRQTGANTEAFF. CDR3 nucleotides: TGTGCCAGCAGACAAACAGGGGCGAACACTGAAGCTTTCTTT.

The chain couples TRBV11-2 to TRBJ1-1, with 8 bases that match TRBD1. Germline-derived CDR1 and CDR2 are SGHAT and FQNNGV. J gave up 5 bases and V 5 bases, and 7 bases lay outside the gene matches. This CDR3 has 14 amino acids. In DNA, the CDR3 is TGTGCCAGCAGCCGTCAGGGGGCGCAAACTGAAGCTTTCTTT. Protein product: CASSRQGAQTEAFF.

The chain uses TRBV5-1 and TRBJ2-1; 12 bases line up with TRBD1. The CDR3 consists of 18 residues. Germline assignment: CDR1 SGHRS and CDR2 YFSETQ. Trimming removed 2 bases from V and 0 bases from J; junction bases left unmatched: 6. CDR3 sequence: CASSFGTGGSSSYNEQFF. Here the CDR3 DNA reads TGCGCCAGCAGCTTCGGGACAGGGGGCTCGAGCTCCTACAATGAGCAGTTCTTC. The complete variable domain, with remaining parts taken from reference TRBV5-1 and TRBJ2-1, reads KAGVTQTPRYLIKTRGQQVTLSCSPISGHRSVSWYQQTPGQGLQFLFEYFSETQRNKGNFPGRFSGRQFSNSRSEMNVSTLELGDSALYLCASSFGTGGSSSYNEQFFGPGTRLTVL.

The rearrangement uses TRBV5-1 and TRBJ2-2, with D unclear. Germline V CDR1 and CDR2: SGHRS, YFSETQ. V lost 0 bases and J 0 bases, leaving 9 bases between the germline ends. This CDR3 comprises 16 residues. CDR3 nucleotides: TGCGCCAGCAGCTTGGGTGGTATTGCGAACACCGGGGAGCTGTTTTTT. This translates into CASSLGGIANTGELFF.

This clone has only a few counts. The J gene is TRBJ1-2, the V gene TRBV5-6; D is undetermined. The CDR3 sequence is 14 residues long. CDR1 and CDR2 (germline): SGHDT, YYEEEE. V lost 4 bases and J lost 2, with 12 bases in between. The CDR3 loop reads CASSNDNLNYGYTF. In DNA, the CDR3 is TGTGCCAGCAGCAACGATAACCTAAACTATGGCTACACCTTC. Supplemented by reference TRBV5-6 and TRBJ1-2, the full variable domain reads DAGVTQSPTHLIKTRGQQVTLRCSPKSGHDTVSWYQQALGQGPQFIFQYYEEEERQRGNFPDRFSGHQFPNYSSELNVNALLLGDSALYLCASSNDNLNYGYTFGSGTRLTVV.

The chain is built from TRBV7-9 and TRBJ2-7; D possibly corresponds to TRBD1 (6 bases). The CDR3 sequence is 15 residues long. V was clipped by 5 bases and J by 3 bases, with 17 bases between them. From germline, CDR1 is SEHNR and CDR2 FQNEAQ (reference sequence). CDR3 coding DNA: TGTGCCAGCAGCCCACCACCCGGACAGATCTACGAGCAGTACTTC. Translating it yields CASSPPPGQIYEQYF.

V gene TRBV24-1 combines with J gene TRBJ2-3; possibly TRBD1 or TRBD2 for D (5 bases each). Germline assignment: CDR1 KGHDR and CDR2 SFDVKD. The V and J ends lost 4 bases and 2 bases respectively, with 15 bases between them. CDR3 length: 16 amino acids. CDR3 bases: TGTGCCACCAGTGAGGCCGGGACCGAAAACACAGATACGCAGTATTTT. Translating gives CATSEAGTENTDTQYF.

The chain couples TRBV5-1 to TRBJ1-6; the D is unclear. The germline V gene has CDR1 SGHRS and CDR2 YFSETQ. The CDR3 has 14 amino acids. Trimming stripped 4 bases from V and 7 bases from J, with 12 bases between. As DNA, the CDR3 is TGCGCCAGCAGCAACGGAGCGAGAAATTCACCCCTCCACTTT. This gives the protein CASSNGARNSPLHF.

The rearrangement joins TRBV27 to TRBJ2-1; 9 bases map to TRBD1. Germline V lookup: CDR1 MNHEY, CDR2 SMNVEV (reference sequence). The V segment lost 3 bases and the J segment 6 bases; nucleotides outside the gene matches: 9. The CDR3 has 16 residues. The CDR3 is CASSFVGTGSLNEQFF. The CDR3 coding sequence is TGTGCCAGCAGTTTTGTCGGGACAGGGTCCCTCAATGAGCAGTTCTTC.

V gene TRBV7-6 combines with J gene TRBJ1-1; D unresolved. The CDR3 covers 13 residues. CDR1 is SGHVS, CDR2 FNYEAQ, per germline. Trimming left V 5 bases short and J 4 bases short, with 11 bases between. Written as DNA, the CDR3 is TGTGCCAGCAGCCCTTGGGGAATCACTGAAGCTTTCTTT. Protein sequence: CASSPWGITEAFF.

J is TRBJ2-7 and V is TRBV24-1, with D possibly being TRBD1 (6 bases). This CDR3 has 13 residues. Germline CDR1 reads KGHDR; CDR2 reads SFDVKD. V dropped 2 bases and J dropped 4 bases, with 8 bases sitting between them. The CDR3 spells CATSDSGDYEQYF. The CDR3 nucleotides are TGTGCCACCAGTGATTCAGGGGATTACGAGCAGTACTTC.

The chain has TRBV30 and TRBJ1-2; weak D call: TRBD1 (6 bases). Trimming took 5 bases from V and 4 from J, leaving 14 bases between them. CDR3 size: 13 residues. Germline-derived CDR1 and CDR2 are GTSNPN and SVGIG (reference sequence). The CDR3 DNA is TGTGCCTGGGGCTTTCAGGGGACCTATGGCTACACCTTC. This translates into CAWGFQGTYGYTF.

This chain uses TRBV11-2 with TRBJ1-1; D gene ambiguous. Trimming pared 1 base from V and 0 bases from J, leaving 9 bases between. The CDR3 sequence is 15 residues long. Germline lookup yields CDR1 SGHAT and CDR2 FQNNGV. The CDR3: CASSLVTGVNTEAFF. The DNA of the CDR3 is TGTGCCAGCAGCTTAGTTACTGGAGTGAACACTGAAGCTTTCTTT.

This clone was picked up one time. Here the CDR3 reads CASSLLAGEEKLFF. CDR3 bases: TGTGCCAGCAGTTTATTGGCAGGGGAGGAAAAACTGTTTTTT. The chain is built from TRBV27 and TRBJ1-4; D may be TRBD1 (6 bases). CDR1 is MNHEY and CDR2 is SMNVEV in the germline V gene (reference sequence). The ends were cut back, 1 base at V and 8 bases at J, with 11 bases in the middle. CDR3 length equals 14 residues.

V and J are TRBV27 and TRBJ2-5, with 12 bases that match TRBD2. V shed 4 bases, J shed 3 bases, and the junction held 6 bases outside the gene matches. The CDR3 is made up of 16 amino acids. Per germline, CDR1 MNHEY and CDR2 SMNVEV (reference sequence). CDR3 nucleotides: TGTGCCAGCAGTTCCCGGACTAGCGGGGCCGAAGAGACCCAGTACTTC. Translation gives CASSSRTSGAEETQYF.

The rearrangement uses TRBV11-3 and TRBJ2-6, with a possible D match to TRBD1 (6 bases). V lost 4 bases and J lost 2, with 18 bases in between. Germline V gene lookup returns CDR1 SGHNT and CDR2 YENEEA. CDR3 length equals 18 residues. This chain's CDR3 is CASSSPLARGPGANVLTF. For the CDR3, the DNA is TGTGCCAGCAGCTCCCCCCTTGCCAGGGGTCCTGGGGCCAACGTCCTGACTTTC. Full variable domain (rest looked up from reference TRBV11-3 and TRBJ2-6): EAGVVQSPRYKIIEKKQPVAFWCNPISGHNTLYWYLQNLGQGPELLIRYENEEAVDDSQLPKDRFSAERLKGVDSTLKIQPAELGDSAVYLCASSSPLARGPGANVLTFGAGSRLTVL.

The J gene is TRBJ2-2, the V gene TRBV15; D remains unclear. This CDR3 has 13 amino acids. V lost 0 bases to trimming and J lost 5 bases, with 4 bases between them. Germline CDR1 is LNHNV and CDR2 is YYDKDF (reference sequence). The CDR3 DNA follows: TGTGCCACCAGCAGAGATAGAACCGGGGAGCTGTTTTTT. Protein: CATSRDRTGELFF. Variable domain in full (rest from reference TRBV15 and TRBJ2-2): DAMVIQNPRYQVTQFGKPVTLSCSQTLNHNVMYWYQQKSSQAPKLLFHYYDKDFNNEADTPDNFQSRRPNTSFCFLDIRSPGLGDTAMYLCATSRDRTGELFFGEGSRLTVL.